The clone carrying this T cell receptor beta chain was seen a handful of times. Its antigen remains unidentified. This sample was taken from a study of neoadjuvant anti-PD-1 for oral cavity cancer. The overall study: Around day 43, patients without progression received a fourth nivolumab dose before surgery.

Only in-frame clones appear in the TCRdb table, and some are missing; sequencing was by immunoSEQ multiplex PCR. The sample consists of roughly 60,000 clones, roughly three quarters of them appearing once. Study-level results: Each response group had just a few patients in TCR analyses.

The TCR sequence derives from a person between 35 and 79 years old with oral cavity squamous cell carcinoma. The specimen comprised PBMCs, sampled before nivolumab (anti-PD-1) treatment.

The CDR3, as DNA: TGTGCCAGCAGGGTGGGAGGACAGGGAGGCACTGAAGCTTTCTTT. It codes for CASRVGGQGGTEAFF. This chain connects TRBV6-5 to TRBJ1-1; TRBD1 matches 8 bases. Losses at the gene ends were 6 bases for V and 4 bases for J; bases not matched to a gene: 10. Germline V gives CDR1 MNHEY, CDR2 SVGAGI. The CDR3 has 15 amino acids.